The source of this T cell receptor beta chain is a study of cytomegalovirus exposure and HLA in healthy donors. Notes on the study in general: A later look showed TCR association rates differing by HLA locus, highest for DRB1 and lowest for HLA-C.

The PCR employed 60 Vbeta primers together with 13 Jbeta primers. Repertoires were generated with immunoSEQ multiplex PCR, while TCRdb's copy carries only in-frame clones and drops some. The table has about 130,000 clones, about 85% seen once. The CDR3 is made up of 17 amino acids. J was trimmed by 0 bases and V by 0 bases; bases with no gene match: 6. Germline-derived CDR1 and CDR2 are SGHNT and YYREEE (reference sequence). Of note for this clone: What it binds is not known.

The chain uses TRBV5-4 and TRBJ1-2, with 9 bases that match TRBD1. Material for sequencing was PBMCs. The TCR was taken from a boy between 10 and 17 years old in good health and CMV-seronegative. The CDR3 protein is CASSLVGQGIANYGYTF. CDR3 sequence (DNA): TGTGCCAGCAGCTTGGTAGGACAGGGGATCGCTAACTATGGCTACACCTTC.